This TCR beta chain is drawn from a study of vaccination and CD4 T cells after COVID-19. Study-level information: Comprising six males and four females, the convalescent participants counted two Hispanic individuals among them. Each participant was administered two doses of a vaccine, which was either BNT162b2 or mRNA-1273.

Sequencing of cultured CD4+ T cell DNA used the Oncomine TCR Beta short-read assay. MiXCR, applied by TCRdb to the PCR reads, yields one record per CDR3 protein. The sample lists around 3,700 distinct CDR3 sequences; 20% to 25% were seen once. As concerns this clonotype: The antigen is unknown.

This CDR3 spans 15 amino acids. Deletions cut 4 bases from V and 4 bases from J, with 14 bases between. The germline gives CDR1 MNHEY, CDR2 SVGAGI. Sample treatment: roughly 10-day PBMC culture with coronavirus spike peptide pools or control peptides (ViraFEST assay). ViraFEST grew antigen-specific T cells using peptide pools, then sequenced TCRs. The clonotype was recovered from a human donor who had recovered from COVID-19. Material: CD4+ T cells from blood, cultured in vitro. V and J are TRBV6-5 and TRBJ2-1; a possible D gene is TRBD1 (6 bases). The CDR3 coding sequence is TGTGCCAGCAGTTCACTCCCCGGGACATACAATGAGCAGTTCTTC. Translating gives CASSSLPGTYNEQFF.